The clone carrying this T cell receptor beta chain was observed many times. As to time point: blood at routine non-recurrence follow-up after resection. The germline CDR1 and CDR2 sequences are ENHRY and SYGVKD. Trimming removed 6 bases from V and 4 bases from J; junction bases left unmatched: 2. This CDR3 comprises 14 residues. The data belong to a study of spatial heterogeneity in lung cancer. The overall study: Every unique TCR and UMI combination, on average, appeared more than ten times in raw reads.

Each CDR3 protein gets one entry after TCRdb re-called the 5' RACE reads with MiXCR. The data show roughly 17,000 distinct CDR3 sequences, 9% to 10% seen once. The source of this sequence is a female donor with early-stage non-small cell lung cancer. This chain joins TRBV10-3 and TRBJ2-5; 13 bases align to TRBD2. Sequenced here: PBMCs, sampled at follow-up. The CDR3 sequence is CAISRLAGGETQYF. The DNA of the CDR3 is TGTGCCATCAGCAGACTAGCGGGAGGAGAGACCCAGTACTTC.